A selection of T cell receptor beta chains follows, all from one sample in a study of blood T cell repertoires in COVID-19. Profiling relied on immunoSEQ multiplex PCR, and the TCRdb table lists in-frame clones only, not all of them. The sample holds fewer than 200,000 clones, roughly 85% seen once. Sequencing was performed on peripheral blood. The source is a woman aged 60-75 years with COVID-19, enrolled during active disease. The CDR3 runs from the conserved cysteine through the conserved F or W. A D gene is named only where the DNA matches it firmly. Only some rows state a clone size, as once, few, many or a class for expanded clones.

DNA	CDR3	D	V	length	J	size
TGTGCCAGCAGCAATAGCGGAAGCTCCTACAATGAGCAGTTCTTC	CASSNSGSSYNEQFF	-	TRBV7-9	15	TRBJ2-1	-
TGTGCCAGCAGCCACGGAACAGGGGGCAGAGGAAACACCATATATTTT	CASSHGTGGRGNTIYF	TRBD1	TRBV3-1/TRBV3-2	16	TRBJ1-3	-
TGTGCCAGCAGCTCCGCCGGAGTTGGGACTGAAGCTTTCTTT	CASSSAGVGTEAFF	-	TRBV13	14	TRBJ1-1	-
TGTGCCAGCAAGTACAGGGGAAACACCATATATTTT	CASKYRGNTIYF	-	TRBV12-3/TRBV12-4	12	TRBJ1-3	-
TGTGCCAGCTCAAAAACGACAGGGGGTAGCTATGGCTACACCTTC	CASSKTTGGSYGYTF	TRBD1	TRBV18	15	TRBJ1-2	-
TGTGCCAGCAGTCCAAACGGACTAGCGAACTACGAGCAGTACTTC	CASSPNGLANYEQYF	TRBD2	TRBV2	15	TRBJ2-7	-
TGTGCCACCAGCAGAGATCAAAGCAGCAATCAGCCCCAGCATTTT	CATSRDQSSNQPQHF	-	TRBV15	15	TRBJ1-5	-
TGTGCCAGCAGTGAATATCGACAGGGGAATTCACCCCTCCACTTT	CASSEYRQGNSPLHF	TRBD1	TRBV6-1	15	TRBJ1-6	-
TGTGCCAGCAGCTTGGGAGGGCTTAGCAATCAGCCCCAGCATTTT	CASSLGGLSNQPQHF	-	TRBV5-4	15	TRBJ1-5	-
TGTGCCAGCAGTTTCAACGCAGGTCTTGGCTACACCTTC	CASSFNAGLGYTF	-	TRBV12-3/TRBV12-4	13	TRBJ1-2	-
TGTGCCAGCAGTTACCCCCCCACGGGAGGTACGCAGTATTTT	CASSYPPTGGTQYF	TRBD2	TRBV6-2/TRBV6-3	14	TRBJ2-3	-
TGCGCCAGCAGCTTGGGGTTGGGGGCCGACCTTAATGAAAAACTGTTTTTT	CASSLGLGADLNEKLFF	-	TRBV5-1	17	TRBJ1-4	-
TGCGCCAGCAGTCAATCGGGGAACAGCCCTTGGGAGCAACAAGAGACCCAGTACTTC	CASSQSGNSPWEQQETQYF	-	TRBV23-1	19	TRBJ2-5	-
TGTGCCAGTAGGGAGGGACCTCGCGGGTCTGGGGCCAACGTCCTGACTTTC	CASREGPRGSGANVLTF	-	TRBV19	17	TRBJ2-6	-
TGCGCCAGCAGTGAGCCGGGCTGGGACAGGGATGGCTACACCTTC	CASSEPGWDRDGYTF	TRBD1	TRBV10-2	15	TRBJ1-2	-
TGCAGCGTTGCCGGGACAGGGGGTCTATACGAGCAGTACTTC	CSVAGTGGLYEQYF	TRBD1	TRBV29-1	14	TRBJ2-7	-
TGTGCCAGTAGTCCCGAACCAGGGTCTAACCCAGATACGCAGTATTTT	CASSPEPGSNPDTQYF	-	TRBV19	16	TRBJ2-3	-
TGTGCCAGCAGCTGGGGCAGAGGCCCTAATGAAAAACTGTTTTTT	CASSWGRGPNEKLFF	-	TRBV11-3	15	TRBJ1-4	-
TGCGCCAGCAGTGAGCCGGACGGACAGGGTGGCACTGAAGCTTTCTTT	CASSEPDGQGGTEAFF	TRBD1	TRBV10-2	16	TRBJ1-1	few
TGTGCCAGCAGCCGAACCGGAGGAATGAACACTGAAGCTTTCTTT	CASSRTGGMNTEAFF	-	TRBV2	15	TRBJ1-1	-
TGTGCCAGCTCTCCCGGACTAGAGCGGGAGCAGTACTTC	CASSPGLEREQYF	TRBD2	TRBV18	13	TRBJ2-7	-
TGTGCCAGCAGCTTGGGGACAGACCATCAGCCCCAGCATTTT	CASSLGTDHQPQHF	TRBD1	TRBV7-9	14	TRBJ1-5	-
TGTGCCAGTAGACCAGGGGGTGGGAATGAGCAGTTCTTC	CASRPGGGNEQFF	TRBD1	TRBV19	13	TRBJ2-1	once
TGTGCCAGCGGAACAGGGGTTTACACTGAAGCTTTCTTT	CASGTGVYTEAFF	TRBD1	TRBV9	13	TRBJ1-1	-
TGTGCCAGCAGTATCGGGGAGCCCGGGGAGCTGTTTTTT	CASSIGEPGELFF	-	TRBV12-3/TRBV12-4	13	TRBJ2-2	once
TGTGCCTGGAGCGGAGGACTGTTACCCAATCAGCCCCAGCATTTT	CAWSGGLLPNQPQHF	-	TRBV30	15	TRBJ1-5	many
TGCGCCAGCAGCTCTAGTAGCGGGAGGCAAGTAAATGAGCAGTTCTTC	CASSSSSGRQVNEQFF	TRBD2	TRBV5-1	16	TRBJ2-1	-
TGTGCCAGCGGGGGGGGCTGGAGGGTGAATTCACCCCTCCACTTT	CASGGGWRVNSPLHF	-	TRBV6-6	15	TRBJ1-6	-
TGTGCCAGCAGGCCAACTAGCGGGAGGGCCTACGAGCAGTACTTC	CASRPTSGRAYEQYF	TRBD2	TRBV14	15	TRBJ2-7	-
TGTGCCAGCATTCCTAGGGGCCAGGGGGACGAAGCTTTCTTT	CASIPRGQGDEAFF	TRBD1	TRBV6-5	14	TRBJ1-1	-
TGTGCCAGCAGCTTAGTAGGGTTAGCGGCAGATACGCAGTATTTT	CASSLVGLAADTQYF	-	TRBV7-3	15	TRBJ2-3	-
TGTGCCAGCAGCCAAAGACAATTTAACTATGGCTACACCTTC	CASSQRQFNYGYTF	-	TRBV14	14	TRBJ1-2	-
TGTGCCAGCAGGGTCACAGGGGGCAACGGTGGCTACACCTTC	CASRVTGGNGGYTF	TRBD1	TRBV6-5	14	TRBJ1-2	-
TGTGCCAGCAGCGTAGCCCCTCCAGGGGCTAGCGGGAACAATGAGCAGTTCTTC	CASSVAPPGASGNNEQFF	TRBD2	TRBV9	18	TRBJ2-1	-
TGCGCCAGCAGTCAAAGGACAGGATTAGATACGCAGTATTTT	CASSQRTGLDTQYF	TRBD1	TRBV5-1	14	TRBJ2-3	-
TGTGCCAGCAGCTTAGTCGGGACAGGAGACACTGAAGCTTTCTTT	CASSLVGTGDTEAFF	TRBD1	TRBV7-6	15	TRBJ1-1	-
TGTGCCAGCAGCTTTACAGGGGGCCGGGCTGAAGCTTTCTTT	CASSFTGGRAEAFF	TRBD1	TRBV7-2	14	TRBJ1-1	few
TGTGCCAGCAGCTCGGGGACTCTGAGTTATGGCTACACCTTC	CASSSGTLSYGYTF	-	TRBV11-2	14	TRBJ1-2	-
TGTGCCAGCAGCTTTTTCAGGGTAACTGGCACAGATACGCAGTATTTT	CASSFFRVTGTDTQYF	-	TRBV3-1/TRBV3-2	16	TRBJ2-3	-
TGTGCCAGCAGTCTAGAAGGACAGGGTAGGGATCAGCCCCAGCATTTT	CASSLEGQGRDQPQHF	TRBD1	TRBV2	16	TRBJ1-5	-
TGCGCCAGCAGCGACCGGTCGACGGGCCCGGGGGGCTACACCTTC	CASSDRSTGPGGYTF	-	TRBV5-1	15	TRBJ1-2	-
TGCAGCGCCTGGACAGATAGCAATCAGCCCCAGCATTTT	CSAWTDSNQPQHF	-	TRBV29-1	13	TRBJ1-5	once
TGCGCCAGCAGGGAGTATAGCAATCAGCCCCAGCATTTT	CASREYSNQPQHF	-	TRBV5-1	13	TRBJ1-5	-